One and the same sample provided the 32 T cell receptor beta chains below, sequenced in a study of T cell responses to AZD1222 COVID-19 vaccine. Only in-frame clones appear in the TCRdb table, and some are missing; sequencing was by immunoSEQ multiplex PCR. The table includes about 130,000 clones, roughly nine tenths detected once. The material was peripheral blood, obtained on day 0 of AZD1222 vaccination. These receptors all stem from an adult in good health.

Written as DNA, the CDR3 is TGTGCCAGCCGCCGCCCGGGATTTTACGAGCAGTACTTC. Amino acid sequence: CASRRPGFYEQYF. The rearrangement links TRBV11-2 to TRBJ2-7, with D possibly being TRBD2 (5 bases). This CDR3 has 13 amino acids. Trimming shortened V by 8 bases and J by 4 bases, and 15 bases separated the two germline ends. Looked up from germline, CDR1 is SGHAT and CDR2 is FQNNGV.

The rearrangement joins TRBV4-2 to TRBJ2-7; 7 nucleotides line up with TRBD1. The CDR3 spans 15 residues. V trimming: 5 bases; J trimming: 2 bases; junction bases outside the gene matches: 9. From germline, CDR1 is LGHNA and CDR2 YNFKEQ. The CDR3 loop is CASSALTGTAYEQYF. The CDR3 nucleotides read TGTGCCAGCAGCGCCCTTACCGGGACAGCCTACGAGCAGTACTTC.

This sequence joins TRBV6-5 and TRBJ2-1; TRBD2 matches at 7 bases. Germline V lookup: CDR1 MNHEY, CDR2 SVGAGI. The CDR3 length is 13 residues. Losses at the gene ends were 7 bases for V and 6 bases for J; bases not matched to a gene: 6. For the CDR3, the DNA is TGTGCCAGCACAGCGGGACTTCTCAATGAGCAGTTCTTC. Protein product: CASTAGLLNEQFF.

The chain employs TRBV21-1 and TRBJ2-1; the D segment call TRBD2 is taken from the table without a DNA check. TRBV21-1 is annotated as a pseudogene. This CDR3 comprises 17 residues. The CDR3 nucleotides read TGTGCCAGCAGCAATGATCCGCGGCGGGAGGCCTACAATGAGCAGTTCTTC. Residues: CASSNDPRREAYNEQFF.

The rearrangement joins TRBV7-9 to TRBJ1-2, with TRBD1 matching 11 bases. The junction had 1 base not matched to a gene; V was cut back by 3 bases and J by 4 bases. Germline CDR1 reads SEHNR; CDR2 reads FQNEAQ (reference sequence). CDR3 length equals 14 residues. The CDR3 DNA sequence: TGTGCCAGCAGCTTTGGACAGGGGGCCTATGGCTACACCTTC. Its protein is CASSFGQGAYGYTF.

The chain recombines TRBV15 with TRBJ2-2; the match to TRBD1 covers 7 bases. The CDR3 contains 15 residues. Germline values: CDR1 LNHNV, CDR2 YYDKDF (reference sequence). The trim removed 1 base at V and 5 bases at J, leaving 4 bases unmatched. CDR3 in amino acids: CATSRGQGGTGELFF. The CDR3, as DNA: TGTGCCACCAGCAGAGGACAGGGTGGAACCGGGGAGCTGTTTTTT. Variable domain in full (rest from reference TRBV15 and TRBJ2-2): DAMVIQNPRYQVTQFGKPVTLSCSQTLNHNVMYWYQQKSSQAPKLLFHYYDKDFNNEADTPDNFQSRRPNTSFCFLDIRSPGLGDTAMYLCATSRGQGGTGELFFGEGSRLTVL.

The rearrangement links TRBV30 to TRBJ2-1; D gene unclear. CDR1 is GTSNPN, CDR2 SVGIG, per germline (reference sequence). The CDR3 loop spans 13 amino acids. V was cut by 0 bases and J by 5 bases, with 8 bases left in between. CDR3 in DNA: TGTGCCTGGAGTGTAACCCATAACAATGAGCAGTTCTTC. Protein sequence: CAWSVTHNNEQFF.

The chain is built from TRBV30 and TRBJ2-2; D tentatively fits TRBD1 or TRBD2 (6 bases each). Trimming shortened V by 8 bases and J by 5 bases, and 18 bases separated the two germline ends. The CDR3 length is 14 residues. CDR1 is GTSNPN, CDR2 SVGIG, per germline (reference sequence). In DNA, the CDR3 is TGTGCCGCCCCTGGCAGGGGAGGAACCGGGGAGCTGTTTTTT. Translating it yields CAAPGRGGTGELFF.

The CDR3 reads CASSVEAQPDHEQFF. In DNA form, the CDR3 reads TGTGCCAGCAGCGTAGAGGCCCAGCCCGACCATGAGCAGTTCTTC. V is TRBV9 and J is TRBJ2-1; unclear D gene. Germline V CDR1 and CDR2: SGDLS, YYNGEE. The CDR3 consists of 15 residues. The V and J ends lost 0 bases and 8 bases respectively, with 15 bases between them.

V gene TRBV4-2 combines with J gene TRBJ2-5; 9 bases are a match to TRBD1. The CDR3 spans 14 residues. The V gene's germline CDR1 is LGHNA and CDR2 YNFKEQ. Trimming removed 4 bases from V and 4 bases from J; junction bases left unmatched: 4. The CDR3 DNA sequence: TGTGCCAGCAGCCGTGGACAGGGGACAGAGACCCAGTACTTC. Its translation is CASSRGQGTETQYF.

V is TRBV4-2 and J is TRBJ2-3; a weak D match, TRBD1 (6 bases). The CDR3 consists of 14 residues. Germline V gene data show CDR1 as LGHNA and CDR2 as YNFKEQ. With 1 base removed from V and 2 bases from J, the gap between germline ends came to 7 bases. The CDR3 nucleotides are TGTGCCAGCAGCCAAGGGGGGCTCACAGATACGCAGTATTTT. It is translated as CASSQGGLTDTQYF.

V is TRBV3-1 (or the pseudogene TRBV3-2) and J is TRBJ2-5; the D gene could be TRBD1 or TRBD2 (5 bases each). Germline CDR1 and CDR2: LGHDT and YNNKEL (reference sequence). Trimming took off 3 bases at V and 6 bases at J, with 8 bases between the two ends. This CDR3 region has 12 residues. CDR3 sequence: CASSQGEQTQYF. CDR3 sequence (DNA): TGTGCCAGCAGCCAGGGGGAACAGACCCAGTACTTC.

This clone was detected a few times. The chain is built from TRBV2 and TRBJ2-2; TRBD1 matches 7 bases. Germline assignment: CDR1 SNHLY and CDR2 FYNNEI. This CDR3 is 14 amino acids long. The trim removed 6 bases at V and 2 bases at J, leaving 3 bases unmatched. The CDR3 here is CASRWDRNTGELFF. The CDR3 DNA reads as TGTGCCAGCAGGTGGGACAGAAACACCGGGGAGCTGTTTTTT.

The chain joins TRBV19 to TRBJ2-5; D might be TRBD1 or TRBD2, each matching 6 bases. The CDR3 is 15 residues long. The germline gives CDR1 LNHDA, CDR2 SQIVND (reference sequence). V dropped 4 bases and J dropped 4 bases, with 16 bases sitting between them. The DNA for the CDR3 is TGTGCCAGTAGTAGGCAAGGGGGGATCGGAGAGACCCAGTACTTC. Its protein product is CASSRQGGIGETQYF.

The chain is built from TRBV30 and TRBJ1-3; no clear D gene. This CDR3 region has 14 residues. Germline V CDR1 and CDR2: GTSNPN, SVGIG (reference sequence). Trimming shortened V by 2 bases and J by 4 bases, and 12 bases separated the two germline ends. The DNA for the CDR3 is TGTGCCTGGAGTACGCTAGGGATCGGAAACACCATATATTTT. This sequence encodes CAWSTLGIGNTIYF.

The chain links TRBV9 to TRBJ2-2; D not resolved. The germline V gene encodes CDR1 SGDLS and CDR2 YYNGEE. V was pared by 0 bases and J by 6 bases, with 3 bases between. This CDR3 contains 12 residues. This chain's CDR3 is CASSVDPGELFF. CDR3 nucleotide sequence: TGTGCCAGCAGCGTAGACCCCGGGGAGCTGTTTTTT. Based on the CDR3 plus reference TRBV9 and TRBJ2-2, the full variable domain is DSGVTQTPKHLITATGQRVTLRCSPRSGDLSVYWYQQSLDQGLQFLIQYYNGEERAKGNILERFSAQQFPDLHSELNLSSLELGDSALYFCASSVDPGELFFGEGSRLTVL.

This chain uses TRBV6-5 with TRBJ1-2; D gene ambiguous. CDR1 is MNHEY and CDR2 is SVGAGI in the germline V gene. This CDR3 is built from 14 residues. Trimming removed 6 bases at V and 4 bases at J, with 15 bases between. The CDR3 here is CASRPGAMAYGYTF. CDR3 coding DNA: TGTGCCAGCAGACCAGGAGCGATGGCCTATGGCTACACCTTC.

The chain recombines TRBV4-1 with TRBJ2-2, with 12 bases aligning to TRBD2. This CDR3 region has 17 residues. CDR1 is MGHRA, CDR2 YSYEKL, per germline. Trimming took 6 bases from V and 5 from J; bases not matched to a gene: 10. CDR3 nucleotide sequence: TGCGCCAGCAGACTAGCGGGAGGATCCTTTGGAACCGGGGAGCTGTTTTTT. Amino acids: CASRLAGGSFGTGELFF.

A single count supports this clone. V is TRBV7-2 and J is TRBJ2-5; 8 bases match TRBD1. Germline trimming cut 1 base from V and 4 bases from J; bases unmatched to any gene: 2. Germline V gene sequence: CDR1 SGHTA, CDR2 FQGNSA. The CDR3 is 14 amino acids. The CDR3 here is CASSLDQGAETQYF. In DNA form, the CDR3 reads TGTGCCAGCAGCTTAGACCAGGGGGCAGAGACCCAGTACTTC.

This clone occurred once. The rearrangement links TRBV7-8 to TRBJ1-5; D is perhaps TRBD1 (5 bases). This CDR3 is 15 amino acids long. Germline CDR1 reads SGHVS; CDR2 reads FQNEAQ. Between the trimmed V and J ends, which lost 1 base and 4 bases, there was a span of 11 bases. The CDR3: CASSLEYNRNQPQHF. In DNA, the CDR3 is TGTGCCAGCAGCTTAGAGTACAACAGGAATCAGCCCCAGCATTTT.

The genes are TRBV18 and TRBJ1-1; D not certain. The CDR3 consists of 15 residues. V lost 4 bases and J lost 1, with 13 bases in between. The germline V gene has CDR1 KGHSH and CDR2 LQKENI. In DNA, the CDR3 is TGTGCCAGCTCACGGGGAAAGTTAAGGAACACTGAAGCTTTCTTT. Translating gives CASSRGKLRNTEAFF.

This chain uses TRBV5-4 with TRBJ1-1; D might be TRBD1 (6 bases). The CDR3 consists of 16 residues. Germline V gives CDR1 SGHNT, CDR2 YYREEE (reference sequence). The V gene lost 2 bases and the J gene lost 1 base, with 15 bases spanning the gap. The DNA of the CDR3 is TGTGCCAGCAGCTTAGGCTCAACACAGGGGAACACTGAAGCTTTCTTT. Protein product: CASSLGSTQGNTEAFF.

The chain links TRBV4-3 to TRBJ1-2, with 7 bases that match TRBD1. Germline V gene data show CDR1 as LGHNA and CDR2 as YSLEER. The CDR3 runs to 15 residues. V gave up 0 bases and J gave up 3 bases; unmatched junction bases: 4. CDR3: CASSQDRGLDYGYTF. The CDR3 DNA follows: TGCGCCAGCAGCCAAGACAGGGGGTTGGACTATGGCTACACCTTC.

The V gene is TRBV7-9, the J gene TRBJ1-1, with D perhaps matching TRBD1 (5 bases). The V and J ends lost 5 bases and 1 base respectively, with 14 bases between them. This CDR3 region has 15 residues. The germline gives CDR1 SEHNR, CDR2 FQNEAQ (reference sequence). The CDR3 region is CASSPPRTTNTEAFF. CDR3 sequence (DNA): TGTGCCAGCAGCCCCCCCAGGACAACGAACACTGAAGCTTTCTTT.

V gene TRBV10-3 combines with J gene TRBJ2-7, with 11 bases matching TRBD2. CDR3 size: 15 residues. V lost 7 bases to trimming and J lost 6 bases; unmatched junction nucleotides: 11. Per germline, CDR1 ENHRY and CDR2 SYGVKD. The CDR3 nucleotides are TGTGCCATCATCCAGGGGGGGACTAGCGGATTCGAGCAGTACTTC. It encodes CAIIQGGTSGFEQYF.

The chain employs TRBV5-1 and TRBJ1-3; TRBD1 is a possible D gene (5 bases). In germline, CDR1 is SGHRS, CDR2 YFSETQ. The CDR3 totals 16 residues. V lost 4 bases, J lost 0 bases, and 14 bases lay in between. CDR3 in DNA: TGCGCCAGCAGCCTGGGACTGACGGTCTCTGGAAACACCATATATTTT. It yields the protein CASSLGLTVSGNTIYF. Drawing the rest from reference TRBV5-1 and TRBJ1-3, the complete variable domain is KAGVTQTPRYLIKTRGQQVTLSCSPISGHRSVSWYQQTPGQGLQFLFEYFSETQRNKGNFPGRFSGRQFSNSRSEMNVSTLELGDSALYLCASSLGLTVSGNTIYFGEGSWLTVV.

This chain uses TRBV5-1 with TRBJ2-5; 15 nucleotides match TRBD2. The CDR3 consists of 16 residues. Germline V lookup: CDR1 SGHRS, CDR2 YFSETQ. J lost 4 bases, V lost 4 bases, and 5 bases had no gene match. The CDR3 loop is CASSPGTSGGIETQYF. CDR3 in DNA: TGCGCCAGCAGCCCGGGGACTAGCGGGGGGATAGAGACCCAGTACTTC.

The chain combines TRBV10-3 with TRBJ1-1; D ambiguous. Germline values: CDR1 ENHRY, CDR2 SYGVKD. With 3 bases removed from V and 1 base from J, the gap between germline ends came to 6 bases. This CDR3 is 13 amino acids long. In DNA form, the CDR3 reads TGTGCCATCAGTGACGGGAGGAACACTGAAGCTTTCTTT. Encoded protein: CAISDGRNTEAFF.

The chain carries TRBV5-4 and TRBJ2-6; 7 positions match TRBD1. Looked up from germline, CDR1 is SGHNT and CDR2 is YYREEE (reference sequence). J lost 1 base, V lost 0 bases, and 7 bases had no gene match. The CDR3 is made up of 18 amino acids. For the CDR3, the DNA is TGTGCCAGCAGCTTGGGAAGGTCGACAGGGTCTGGGGCCAACGTCCTGACTTTC. This translates into CASSLGRSTGSGANVLTF. Supplemented by reference TRBV5-4 and TRBJ2-6, the full variable domain reads ETGVTQSPTHLIKTRGQQVTLRCSSQSGHNTVSWYQQALGQGPQFIFQYYREEENGRGNFPPRFSGLQFPNYSSELNVNALELDDSALYLCASSLGRSTGSGANVLTFGAGSRLTVL.

This clone turned up a few times. This sequence joins TRBV19 and TRBJ1-5, with 8 bases that match TRBD1. Germline values: CDR1 LNHDA, CDR2 SQIVND (reference sequence). The CDR3 sequence is 13 residues long. V trimming: 8 bases; J trimming: 7 bases; junction bases outside the gene matches: 7. For the CDR3, the DNA is TGTGCCAGTCTCGGGGCAGGGGGCCAGCCCCAGCATTTT. This encodes CASLGAGGQPQHF. Full variable domain (outside the CDR3, taken from reference TRBV19 and TRBJ1-5): DGGITQSPKYLFRKEGQNVTLSCEQNLNHDAMYWYRQDPGQGLRLIYYSQIVNDFQKGDIAEGYSVSREKKESFPLTVTSAQKNPTAFYLCASLGAGGQPQHFGDGTRLSIL.

This chain joins TRBV19 and TRBJ2-3, with 8 bases that match TRBD2. The CDR3 sequence is 18 residues long. V was pared by 1 base and J by 0 bases, with 9 bases of the junction left unmatched. CDR1 and CDR2 from the germline V gene are LNHDA and SQIVND (reference sequence). The CDR3 loop is CASSIAHRASGSTDTQYF. CDR3 sequence (DNA): TGTGCCAGTAGTATAGCCCACCGGGCTAGCGGGAGCACAGATACGCAGTATTTT.

This chain joins TRBV5-1 and TRBJ2-1; D perhaps matches TRBD2 (6 bases). Germline-derived CDR1 and CDR2 are SGHRS and YFSETQ. V lost 2 bases, J lost 9 bases, and 15 bases lay in between. This CDR3 contains 14 residues. This chain's CDR3 is CASSLGGTSGEQFF. CDR3 in DNA: TGCGCCAGCAGCTTAGGCGGGACCAGCGGTGAGCAGTTCTTC.